Below are 17 T cell receptor beta chains sequenced from a single sample in a study of PD-1 blockade in mismatch repair-deficient tumors. Generated by immunoSEQ multiplex PCR, the TCRdb table keeps only in-frame clones and is missing some. The sample lists 90,000 to 130,000 clones; about three quarters were seen once. The sample here was peripheral blood, taken approximately 64 weeks after starting pembrolizumab. The receptors shown here come from an adult with mismatch repair-deficient cancer.

The genes are TRBV7-3 and TRBJ2-5, with D perhaps TRBD2 (6 bases). Trimming left V 1 base short and J 4 bases short, with 19 bases between. This CDR3 spans 17 amino acids. Germline V gene lookup returns CDR1 SGHTA and CDR2 FQGTGA. The CDR3 nucleotides are TGTGCCAGCAGCTTAAAGACTAGTAGGACCTCCCGAGAGACCCAGTACTTC. Translation: CASSLKTSRTSRETQYF.

The CDR3 coding sequence is TGTGCCAGCAGCGTAACCGGGACAGGGACCGCCTACGAGCAGTACTTC. This sequence encodes CASSVTGTGTAYEQYF. The rearrangement joins TRBV7-2 to TRBJ2-7; 9 nucleotides line up with TRBD1. The CDR3 has 16 amino acids. V trimming: 5 bases; J trimming: 2 bases; junction bases outside the gene matches: 10. CDR1 SGHTA and CDR2 FQGNSA come from the germline V gene.

The rearrangement joins TRBV7-8 to TRBJ2-7, with 13 bases fitting TRBD2. Per the germline V gene, CDR1 is SGHVS and CDR2 is FQNEAQ. Trimming cost V 0 bases and J 2 bases; bases outside gene matches: 4. The CDR3 sequence is 17 residues long. CDR3 DNA: TGTGCCAGCAGCTTAGCGACTAGCGGGAGGATTCCCTACGAGCAGTACTTC. This sequence encodes CASSLATSGRIPYEQYF.

This clone was counted only a few times. The V gene is TRBV5-8, the J gene TRBJ1-4, with TRBD1 as a possible D gene (6 bases). From germline, CDR1 is SGHTS and CDR2 YDEGEE. Deletions cut 6 bases from V and 8 bases from J, with 14 bases between. The CDR3 is made up of 13 amino acids. CDR3 sequence reads: CASNQGLGEKLFF. The CDR3 nucleotides read TGTGCCAGCAATCAGGGGCTCGGGGAAAAACTGTTTTTT.

The chain employs TRBV5-1 and TRBJ2-1, with 10 bases that match TRBD2. This CDR3 contains 17 residues. V was clipped by 3 bases and J by 4 bases; unmatched bases: 10. CDR1 and CDR2 (germline): SGHRS, YFSETQ. The CDR3 is CASSSSRGTSAYNEQFF. The CDR3 nucleotides are TGCGCCAGCAGCTCGTCTAGAGGGACTAGCGCTTACAATGAGCAGTTCTTC.

This clone has just one count. The V and J genes are TRBV9 and TRBJ2-3; D unresolved. This CDR3 comprises 15 residues. From germline, CDR1 is SGDLS and CDR2 YYNGEE. Trimming removed 3 bases from V and 1 base from J, with 12 bases in between. The CDR3 region has the DNA TGTGCCAGCAGCGCCGAAAATAGGGGCACAGATACGCAGTATTTT. It encodes CASSAENRGTDTQYF.

This sequence joins TRBV15 and TRBJ1-4; 10 positions match TRBD1. CDR1 and CDR2 (germline): LNHNV, YYDKDF (reference sequence). J gave up 7 bases and V 0 bases, and 2 bases lay outside the gene matches. There are 15 residues in the CDR3. CDR3 in amino acids: CATSRDRTGGEKLFF. The DNA of the CDR3 is TGTGCCACCAGCAGAGATCGGACAGGGGGTGAAAAACTGTTTTTT.

The V gene is TRBV6-5, the J gene TRBJ2-3, with D maybe TRBD1 (5 bases). This CDR3 is built from 14 residues. Germline assignment: CDR1 MNHEY and CDR2 SVGAGI. The ends were cut back, 2 bases at V and 2 bases at J, with 8 bases in the middle. Written as DNA, the CDR3 is TGTGCCAGCAGTTACAGGGGATACACAGATACGCAGTATTTT. Amino acid sequence: CASSYRGYTDTQYF.

The chain recombines TRBV27 with TRBJ1-1, with 8 nucleotides matching TRBD1. In germline, CDR1 is MNHEY, CDR2 SMNVEV (reference sequence). The CDR3 covers 13 residues. V dropped 5 bases and J dropped 4; count of bases not matched to a gene: 3. The CDR3 coding sequence is TGTGCCAGCAGTCCAACAGGGGGCACTGAAGCTTTCTTT. Protein: CASSPTGGTEAFF.

The rearrangement uses TRBV7-3 and TRBJ2-7; 11 bases match TRBD2. This CDR3 comprises 15 residues. Per the germline V gene, CDR1 is SGHTA and CDR2 is FQGTGA. Trimming at V came to 5 bases and at J to 3 bases, leaving 6 bases not matched to a gene. The CDR3 sequence is CASSQYGTSGYEQYF. The CDR3 bases are TGTGCCAGCAGCCAATACGGGACTAGCGGCTACGAGCAGTACTTC.

The V call is TRBV10-3, the J call TRBJ1-2, with no clear D. The CDR3 sequence is 13 residues long. Looked up from germline, CDR1 is ENHRY and CDR2 is SYGVKD. V was pared by 4 bases and J by 4 bases, with 10 bases between. The chain's CDR3 is CAISAPWGYGYTF. Here the CDR3 DNA reads TGTGCCATCAGTGCTCCCTGGGGCTATGGCTACACCTTC.

On this clone: Given a much more abundant clone one base away, this may be a read error. In the same sample, other DNA sequences code for this CDR3. The DNA of the CDR3 is TGCGCCAGCAGGGACGCAGGGTCTGGAAACACCATATATTTT. Its translation: CASRDAGSGNTIYF. The chain joins TRBV6-5 to TRBJ1-3; perhaps TRBD1 as D (5 bases). The CDR3 has 14 residues. The germline CDR1 and CDR2 sequences are MNHEY and SVGAGI.

This clone was seen once. J is TRBJ1-4 and V is TRBV19; D unresolved. Trimming left V 3 bases short and J 5 bases short, with 10 bases between. In germline, CDR1 is LNHDA, CDR2 SQIVND (reference sequence). This CDR3 is built from 14 residues. CDR3: CASSIHRLNEKLFF. The CDR3 coding sequence is TGTGCCAGTAGTATTCACAGACTAAATGAAAAACTGTTTTTT.

The V and J genes are TRBV2 and TRBJ2-2, with TRBD2 matching 7 bases. Germline assignment: CDR1 SNHLY and CDR2 FYNNEI. J lost 3 bases, V lost 5 bases, and 6 bases had no gene match. This CDR3 contains 15 residues. The CDR3 DNA reads as TGTGCCAGCAGTCGCGGGACTACCCACACCGGGGAGCTGTTTTTT. Protein product: CASSRGTTHTGELFF.

The CDR3 region has the DNA TGTGCCAGCAGCCCCCGACCCCGGACTATGGATGGCTACACCTTC. Its translation: CASSPRPRTMDGYTF. This chain uses TRBV11-3 with TRBJ1-2; no clear D gene. Germline assignment: CDR1 SGHNT and CDR2 YENEEA. Between the trimmed V and J ends, which lost 5 bases and 6 bases, there was a span of 19 bases. This CDR3 has 15 amino acids.

The V and J genes are TRBV11-3 and TRBJ1-4; D is uncertain. Trimming took 1 base from V and 13 from J, leaving 13 bases between them. Germline values: CDR1 SGHNT, CDR2 YENEEA. This CDR3 has 13 residues. The CDR3 sequence is CASSLGRGGPLFF. The CDR3, as DNA: TGTGCCAGCAGCTTAGGGCGTGGCGGTCCACTGTTTTTT.

The chain recombines TRBV28 with TRBJ2-7; 7 bases fit TRBD2. The CDR3 is 15 amino acids. The V gene's germline CDR1 is MDHEN and CDR2 SYDVKM. V was pared by 6 bases and J by 6 bases, with 14 bases of the junction left unmatched. CDR3 DNA: TGTGCCAGCAGCACATTAGCGGGCCGGTTTCTCGAGCAGTACTTC. Residues: CASSTLAGRFLEQYF.